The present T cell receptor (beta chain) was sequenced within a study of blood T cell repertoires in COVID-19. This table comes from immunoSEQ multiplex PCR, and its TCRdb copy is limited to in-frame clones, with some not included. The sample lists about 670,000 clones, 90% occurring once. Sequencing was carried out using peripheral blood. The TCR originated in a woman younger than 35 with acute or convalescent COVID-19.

Here the CDR3 DNA reads TGTGCCAGCAGTTCCGCCGGGACAGGGGGTGAAAAACTGTTTTTT. This codes for CASSSAGTGGEKLFF. V usage is TRBV27 and J usage is TRBJ1-4; 11 nucleotides match TRBD1. The ends lost 4 bases at V and 7 bases at J; junction bases unmatched: 5. Germline CDR1 MNHEY, CDR2 SMNVEV (reference sequence). The CDR3 is 15 amino acids.